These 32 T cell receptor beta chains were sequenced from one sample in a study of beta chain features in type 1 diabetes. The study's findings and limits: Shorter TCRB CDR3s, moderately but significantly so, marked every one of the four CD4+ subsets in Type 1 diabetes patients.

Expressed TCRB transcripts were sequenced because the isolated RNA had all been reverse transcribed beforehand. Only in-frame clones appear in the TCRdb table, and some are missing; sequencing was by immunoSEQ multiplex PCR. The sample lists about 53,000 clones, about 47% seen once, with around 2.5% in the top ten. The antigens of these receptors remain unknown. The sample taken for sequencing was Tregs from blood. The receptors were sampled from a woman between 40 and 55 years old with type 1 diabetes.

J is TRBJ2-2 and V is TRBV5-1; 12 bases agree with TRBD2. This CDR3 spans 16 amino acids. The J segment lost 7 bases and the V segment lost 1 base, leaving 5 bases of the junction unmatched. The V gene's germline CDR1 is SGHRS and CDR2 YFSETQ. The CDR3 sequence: CASSLPSLAGGGELFF. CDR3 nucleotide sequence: TGCGCCAGCAGCTTGCCCTCACTAGCGGGAGGCGGGGAGCTGTTTTTT.

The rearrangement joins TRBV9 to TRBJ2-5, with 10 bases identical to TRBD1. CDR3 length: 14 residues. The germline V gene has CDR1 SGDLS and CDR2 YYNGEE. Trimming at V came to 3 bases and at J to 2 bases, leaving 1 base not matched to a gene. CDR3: CASSEGQGQETQYF. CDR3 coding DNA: TGTGCCAGCAGCGAGGGACAGGGGCAAGAGACCCAGTACTTC.

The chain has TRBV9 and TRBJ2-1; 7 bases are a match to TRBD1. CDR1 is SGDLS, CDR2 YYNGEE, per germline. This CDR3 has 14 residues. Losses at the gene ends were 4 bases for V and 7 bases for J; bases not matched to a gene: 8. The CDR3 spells CASSLRRQGNEQFF. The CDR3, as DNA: TGTGCCAGCAGCCTCCGCCGACAGGGTAATGAGCAGTTCTTC.

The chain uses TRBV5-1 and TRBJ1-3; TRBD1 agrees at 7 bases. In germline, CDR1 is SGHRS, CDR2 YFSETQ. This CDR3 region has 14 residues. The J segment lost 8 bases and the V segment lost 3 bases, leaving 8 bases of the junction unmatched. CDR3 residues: CASSSTGYGDTIYF. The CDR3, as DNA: TGCGCCAGCAGCTCGACAGGGTACGGGGACACCATATATTTT.

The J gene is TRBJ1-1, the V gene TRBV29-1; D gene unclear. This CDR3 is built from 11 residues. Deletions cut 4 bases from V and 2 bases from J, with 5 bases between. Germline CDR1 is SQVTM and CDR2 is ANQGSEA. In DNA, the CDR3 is TGCAGCGTTGCTAGAAACACTGAAGCTTTCTTT. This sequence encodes CSVARNTEAFF.

The CDR3 coding sequence is TGTGCCAGCAGCCGGGAGGGGAACACCATATATTTT. It codes for CASSREGNTIYF. The chain links TRBV11-2 to TRBJ1-3, with D possibly matching TRBD1 (5 bases). This CDR3 contains 12 residues. Trimming removed 5 bases at V and 7 bases at J, with 9 bases between. Germline CDR1 is SGHAT and CDR2 is FQNNGV.

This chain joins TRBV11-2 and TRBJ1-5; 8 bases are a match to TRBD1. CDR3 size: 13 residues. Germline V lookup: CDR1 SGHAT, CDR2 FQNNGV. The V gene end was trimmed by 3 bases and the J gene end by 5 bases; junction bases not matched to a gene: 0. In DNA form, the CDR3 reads TGTGCCAGCAGCTTGGACAGGGATCAGCCCCAGCATTTT. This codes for CASSLDRDQPQHF.

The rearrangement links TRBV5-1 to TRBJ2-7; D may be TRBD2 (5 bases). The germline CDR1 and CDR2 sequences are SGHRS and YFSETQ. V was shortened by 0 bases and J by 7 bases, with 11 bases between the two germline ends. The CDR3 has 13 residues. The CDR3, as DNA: TGCGCCAGCAGCTTGGGCCCCACGGGGGAGCAGTACTTC. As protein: CASSLGPTGEQYF. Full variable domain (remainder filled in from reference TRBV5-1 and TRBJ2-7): KAGVTQTPRYLIKTRGQQVTLSCSPISGHRSVSWYQQTPGQGLQFLFEYFSETQRNKGNFPGRFSGRQFSNSRSEMNVSTLELGDSALYLCASSLGPTGEQYFGPGTRLTVT.

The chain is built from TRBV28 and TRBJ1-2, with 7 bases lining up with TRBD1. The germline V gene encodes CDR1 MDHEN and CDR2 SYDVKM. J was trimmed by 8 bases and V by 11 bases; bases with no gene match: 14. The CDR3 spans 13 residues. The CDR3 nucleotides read TGTGCCGCACATGGGACAGTGGTCCTCGGCTACACCTTC. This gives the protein CAAHGTVVLGYTF.

The CDR3 sequence: CASSPVSYEQYF. The CDR3 DNA reads TGTGCCAGCAGTCCCGTTTCCTACGAGCAGTACTTC. The chain employs TRBV28 and TRBJ2-5; D not certain. The J call may be incorrect, as the DNA end agrees better with TRBJ2-7. Germline lookup yields CDR1 MDHEN and CDR2 SYDVKM. CDR3 length equals 12 residues.

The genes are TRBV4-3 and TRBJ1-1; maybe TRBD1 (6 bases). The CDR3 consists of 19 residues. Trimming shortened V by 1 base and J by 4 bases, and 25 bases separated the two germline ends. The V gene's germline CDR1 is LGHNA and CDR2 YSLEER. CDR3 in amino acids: CASSQATPGHLLRSTEAFF. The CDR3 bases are TGCGCCAGCAGCCAAGCAACACCGGGACACCTTCTTCGGAGCACTGAAGCTTTCTTT.

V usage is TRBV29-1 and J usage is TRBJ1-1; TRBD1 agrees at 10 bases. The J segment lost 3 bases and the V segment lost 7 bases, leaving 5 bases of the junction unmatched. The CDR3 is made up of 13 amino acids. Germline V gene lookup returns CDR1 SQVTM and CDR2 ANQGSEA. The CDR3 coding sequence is TGCAGCGGGAAGGGACAGGGGCACACTGAAGCTTTCTTT. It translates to CSGKGQGHTEAFF. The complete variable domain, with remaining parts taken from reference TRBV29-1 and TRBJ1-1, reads SAVISQKPSRDICQRGTSLTIQCQVDSQVTMMFWYRQQPGQSLTLIATANQGSEATYESGFVIDKFPISRPNLTFSTLTVSNMSPEDSSIYLCSGKGQGHTEAFFGQGTRLTVV.

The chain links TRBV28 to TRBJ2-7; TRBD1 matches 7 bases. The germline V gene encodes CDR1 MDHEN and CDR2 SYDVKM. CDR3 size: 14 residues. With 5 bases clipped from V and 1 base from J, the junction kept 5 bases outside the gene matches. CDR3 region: CASSHNRGSYEQYF. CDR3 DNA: TGTGCCAGCAGTCATAACAGGGGTTCCTACGAGCAGTACTTC. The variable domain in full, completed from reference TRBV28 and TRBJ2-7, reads DVKVTQSSRYLVKRTGEKVFLECVQDMDHENMFWYRQDPGLGLRLIYFSYDVKMKEKGDIPEGYSVSREKKERFSLILESASTNQTSMYLCASSHNRGSYEQYFGPGTRLTVT.

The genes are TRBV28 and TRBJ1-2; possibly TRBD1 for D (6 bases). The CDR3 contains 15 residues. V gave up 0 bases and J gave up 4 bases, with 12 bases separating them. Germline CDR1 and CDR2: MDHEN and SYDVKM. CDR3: CASSLWTGPTYGYTF. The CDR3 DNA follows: TGTGCCAGCAGTTTATGGACAGGACCGACCTATGGCTACACCTTC.

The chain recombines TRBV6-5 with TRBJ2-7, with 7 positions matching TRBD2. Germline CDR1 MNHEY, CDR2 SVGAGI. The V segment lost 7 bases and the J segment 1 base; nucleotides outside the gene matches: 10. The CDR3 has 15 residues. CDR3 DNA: TGTGCCAGCAAAGCGGGAAGATCCCCTTCCTACGAGCAGTACTTC. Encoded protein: CASKAGRSPSYEQYF.

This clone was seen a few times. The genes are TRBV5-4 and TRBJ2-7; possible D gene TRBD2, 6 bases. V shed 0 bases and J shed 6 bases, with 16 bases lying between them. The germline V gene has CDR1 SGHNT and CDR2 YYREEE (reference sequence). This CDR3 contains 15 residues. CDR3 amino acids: CASSLEGGLTVEQYF. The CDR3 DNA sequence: TGTGCCAGCAGCTTGGAGGGAGGTTTGACGGTCGAGCAGTACTTC.

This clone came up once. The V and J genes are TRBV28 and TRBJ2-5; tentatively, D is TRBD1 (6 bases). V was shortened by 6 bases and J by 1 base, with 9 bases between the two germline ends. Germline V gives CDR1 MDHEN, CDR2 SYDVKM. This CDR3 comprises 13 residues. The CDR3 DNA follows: TGTGCCAGCAGGAGGACAGTCCAAGAGACCCAGTACTTC. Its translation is CASRRTVQETQYF. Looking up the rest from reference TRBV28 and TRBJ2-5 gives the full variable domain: DVKVTQSSRYLVKRTGEKVFLECVQDMDHENMFWYRQDPGLGLRLIYFSYDVKMKEKGDIPEGYSVSREKKERFSLILESASTNQTSMYLCASRRTVQETQYFGPGTRLLVL.

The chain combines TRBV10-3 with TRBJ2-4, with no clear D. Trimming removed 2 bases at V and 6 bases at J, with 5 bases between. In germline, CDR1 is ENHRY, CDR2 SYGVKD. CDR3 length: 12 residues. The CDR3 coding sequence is TGTGCCATCAGTGAGACCAGAAACATTCAGTACTTC. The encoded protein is CAISETRNIQYF.

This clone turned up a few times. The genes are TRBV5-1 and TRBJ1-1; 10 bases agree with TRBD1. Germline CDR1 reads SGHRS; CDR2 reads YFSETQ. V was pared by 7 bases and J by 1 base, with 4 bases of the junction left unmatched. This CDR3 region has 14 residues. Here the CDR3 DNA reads TGCGCCAGCTGGGGACAGGGGTCGAACACTGAAGCTTTCTTT. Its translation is CASWGQGSNTEAFF.

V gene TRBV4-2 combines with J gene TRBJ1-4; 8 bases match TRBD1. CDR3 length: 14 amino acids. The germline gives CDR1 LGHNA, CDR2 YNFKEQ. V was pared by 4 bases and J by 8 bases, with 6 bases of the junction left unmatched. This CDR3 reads CASSLDRVGEKLFF. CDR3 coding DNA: TGTGCCAGCAGCCTGGACAGGGTGGGGGAAAAACTGTTTTTT.

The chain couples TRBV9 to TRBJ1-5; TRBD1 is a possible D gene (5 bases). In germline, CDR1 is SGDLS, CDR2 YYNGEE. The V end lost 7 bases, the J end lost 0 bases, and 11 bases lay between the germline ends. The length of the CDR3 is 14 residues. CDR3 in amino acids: CASAEGYSNQPQHF. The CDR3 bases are TGTGCCAGCGCGGAGGGGTATAGCAATCAGCCCCAGCATTTT.

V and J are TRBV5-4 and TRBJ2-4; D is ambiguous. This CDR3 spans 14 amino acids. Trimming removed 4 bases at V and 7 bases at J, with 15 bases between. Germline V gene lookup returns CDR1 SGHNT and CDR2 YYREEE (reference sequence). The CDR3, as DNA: TGTGCCAGCAGCGGCGGTTCATTAGGCAACATTCAGTACTTC. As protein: CASSGGSLGNIQYF.

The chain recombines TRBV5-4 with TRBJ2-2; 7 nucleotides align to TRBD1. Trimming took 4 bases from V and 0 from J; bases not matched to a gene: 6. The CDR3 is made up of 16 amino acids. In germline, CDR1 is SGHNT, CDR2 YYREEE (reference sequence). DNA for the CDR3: TGTGCCAGCAGCCCACACACAGGGGCGAACACCGGGGAGCTGTTTTTT. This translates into CASSPHTGANTGELFF.

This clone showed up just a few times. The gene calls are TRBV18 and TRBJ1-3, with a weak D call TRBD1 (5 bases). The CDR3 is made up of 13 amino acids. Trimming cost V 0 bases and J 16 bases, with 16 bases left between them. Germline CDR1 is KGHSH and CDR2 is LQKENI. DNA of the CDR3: TGTGCCAGCTCACCACCGGGGACTGTAACAGCGTATTTT. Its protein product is CASSPPGTVTAYF. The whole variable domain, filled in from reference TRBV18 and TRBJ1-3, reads NAGVMQNPRHLVRRRGQEARLRCSPMKGHSHVYWYRQLPEEGLKFMVYLQKENIIDESGMPKERFSAEFPKEGPSILRIQQVVRGDSAAYFCASSPPGTVTAYFGEGSWLTVV.

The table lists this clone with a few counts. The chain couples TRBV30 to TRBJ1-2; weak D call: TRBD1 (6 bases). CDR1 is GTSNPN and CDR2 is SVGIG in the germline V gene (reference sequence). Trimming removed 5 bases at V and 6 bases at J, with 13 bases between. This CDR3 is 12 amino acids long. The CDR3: CAWANRVNGYTF. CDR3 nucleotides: TGTGCCTGGGCCAACAGGGTGAATGGCTACACCTTC.

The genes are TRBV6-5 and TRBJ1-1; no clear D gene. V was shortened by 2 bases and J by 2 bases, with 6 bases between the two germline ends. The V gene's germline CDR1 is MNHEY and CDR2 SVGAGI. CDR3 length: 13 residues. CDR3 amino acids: CASSYVLNTEAFF. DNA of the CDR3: TGTGCCAGCAGTTACGTCCTTAACACTGAAGCTTTCTTT.

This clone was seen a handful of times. CDR3 amino acids: CASSGDVRYNEQFF. In DNA form, the CDR3 reads TGTGCCAGCTCTGGAGACGTACGATACAATGAGCAGTTCTTC. V usage is TRBV27 and J usage is TRBJ2-1, with unresolved D. CDR1 MNHEY and CDR2 SMNVEV come from the germline V gene (reference sequence). V lost 8 bases, J lost 4 bases, and 15 bases lay in between. This CDR3 contains 14 residues.

Written as DNA, the CDR3 is TGTGCCAGCAGTTACTCATCCCAGGGTGGTCAGCCCCAGCATTTT. This gives the protein CASSYSSQGGQPQHF. The chain carries TRBV6-5 and TRBJ1-5; tentatively, D is TRBD1 (5 bases). The V gene lost 0 bases and the J gene lost 6 bases, with 12 bases spanning the gap. The CDR3 has 15 residues. CDR1 and CDR2 from the germline V gene are MNHEY and SVGAGI.

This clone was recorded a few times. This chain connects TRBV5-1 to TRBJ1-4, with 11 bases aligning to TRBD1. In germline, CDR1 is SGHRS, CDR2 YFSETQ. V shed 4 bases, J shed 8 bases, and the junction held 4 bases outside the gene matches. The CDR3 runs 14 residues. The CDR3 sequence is CASSRGQGEEKLFF. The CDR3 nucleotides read TGCGCCAGCAGCAGGGGACAGGGGGAGGAAAAACTGTTTTTT.

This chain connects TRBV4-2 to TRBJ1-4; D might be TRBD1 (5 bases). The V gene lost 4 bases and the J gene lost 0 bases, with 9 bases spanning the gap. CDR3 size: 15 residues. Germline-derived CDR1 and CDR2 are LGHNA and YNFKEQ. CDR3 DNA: TGTGCCAGCAGCCTAGACAGTACAACTAATGAAAAACTGTTTTTT. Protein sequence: CASSLDSTTNEKLFF.

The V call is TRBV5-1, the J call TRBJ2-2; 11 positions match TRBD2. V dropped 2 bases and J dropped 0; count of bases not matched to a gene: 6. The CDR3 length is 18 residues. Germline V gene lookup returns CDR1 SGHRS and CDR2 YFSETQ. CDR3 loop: CASSFLAGGFANTGELFF. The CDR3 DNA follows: TGCGCCAGCAGCTTTCTAGCGGGAGGCTTTGCGAACACCGGGGAGCTGTTTTTT.

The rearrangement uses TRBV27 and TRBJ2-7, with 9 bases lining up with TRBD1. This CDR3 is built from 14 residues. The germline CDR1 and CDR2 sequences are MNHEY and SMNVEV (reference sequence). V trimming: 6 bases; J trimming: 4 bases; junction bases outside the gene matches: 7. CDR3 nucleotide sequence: TGTGCCAGCAGCGCCGGGACAGGGACGTACGAGCAGTACTTC. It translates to CASSAGTGTYEQYF.